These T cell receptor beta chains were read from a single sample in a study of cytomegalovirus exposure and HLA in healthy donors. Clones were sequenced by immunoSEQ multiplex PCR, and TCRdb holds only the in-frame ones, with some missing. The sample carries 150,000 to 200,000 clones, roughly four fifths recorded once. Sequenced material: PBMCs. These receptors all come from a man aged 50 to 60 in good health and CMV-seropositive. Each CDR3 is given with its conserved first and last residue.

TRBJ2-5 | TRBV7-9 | CASSMGGETQYF
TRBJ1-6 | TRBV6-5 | CASSYPMTGSRSPLHF
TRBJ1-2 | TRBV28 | CASSLSDRVYGYTF
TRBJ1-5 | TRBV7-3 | CASSRDRNQPQHF
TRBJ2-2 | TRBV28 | CATQTRRENTGELFF
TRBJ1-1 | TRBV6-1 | CAGRQTLNTEAFF
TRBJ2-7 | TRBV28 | CASSGLRDSSYEQYF
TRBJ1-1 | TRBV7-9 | CASSLGQAREAFF
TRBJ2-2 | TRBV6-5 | CASSYQIYTGELFF
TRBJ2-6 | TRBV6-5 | CASSYLRGGDVLTF
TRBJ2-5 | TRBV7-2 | CASSLLAAETQYF